Sequencing of this T cell receptor (beta chain) was carried out in a study of blood T cells in healthy people across ages. Of note for this clonotype: What it binds is unknown.

There were healthy Caucasian individuals from Russia, aged roughly 6 to 95, serving as donors. The CDR3 runs 13 residues. V was clipped by 1 base and J by 5 bases, with 11 bases between them. Germline assignment: CDR1 DFQATT and CDR2 SNEGSKA (reference sequence). It was with a sample-barcoded 5' primer and a J-beta primer mix that a second PCR of about 6 to 12 cycles was run. Carrying 12 random nucleotides, a template-switch adaptor labeled each individual cDNA molecule. TCRdb analysed the 5' RACE reads with MiXCR anew, one entry per CDR3 protein. The sample records around 2 million distinct CDR3 sequences, approximately 40% being singletons. Study-level points and caveats: Naive T cell percentage showed a strong correlation with the diversity of TCR beta. Diversity of TCR beta per million T cells declined in a roughly linear way with age.

The TCR originated in a human donor in good health. The chain has TRBV20-1 and TRBJ1-2; D is undetermined. What was sequenced was blood. CDR3 in amino acids: CSARAITGYGYTF. The CDR3 region has the DNA TGCAGTGCTAGAGCCATAACCGGGTATGGCTACACCTTC.